The 30 T cell receptor beta chains listed next were all sequenced from one sample in a study of shared clonotypes between healthy human individuals. Data came from immunoSEQ multiplex PCR; TCRdb stores just in-frame clones and leaves some out. In the table there are 2 million to 2.5 million clones, around 95% of which are singletons. The specimen was naive CD4+ T cells sorted from blood. Specified subset: CD45RA+ positively selected. The receptors were sampled from a man between 18 and 35 years old in good health.

The chain employs TRBV5-1 and TRBJ2-1, with D possibly matching TRBD1 (6 bases). CDR3 length equals 16 residues. Trimming pared 0 bases from V and 5 bases from J, leaving 15 bases between. Germline V gene lookup returns CDR1 SGHRS and CDR2 YFSETQ. The CDR3 DNA reads TGCGCCAGCAGCTTGGCCGGGACATCCCACGACAATGAGCAGTTCTTC. It encodes CASSLAGTSHDNEQFF.

As to this clone: The same CDR3 also results from other DNA sequences found in this sample. The chain links TRBV11-3 to TRBJ2-7, with 7 bases lining up with TRBD1. This CDR3 region has 13 residues. The germline CDR1 and CDR2 sequences are SGHNT and YENEEA. With V trimmed by 5 bases and J by 0 bases, 1 base remained unmatched. For the CDR3, the DNA is TGTGCCAGCAGCCGACAGGGCTCCTACGAGCAGTACTTC. It is translated as CASSRQGSYEQYF.

This chain joins TRBV27 and TRBJ1-1, with D maybe TRBD1 (5 bases). The CDR3 is made up of 15 amino acids. Germline lookup yields CDR1 MNHEY and CDR2 SMNVEV (reference sequence). With 5 bases removed from V and 1 base from J, the gap between germline ends came to 14 bases. This CDR3 is CASSGGGLWNTEAFF. The DNA for the CDR3 is TGTGCCAGCAGTGGCGGGGGACTATGGAACACTGAAGCTTTCTTT.

The chain employs TRBV4-1 and TRBJ2-7; a weak D match, TRBD2 (7 bases). The germline V gene encodes CDR1 MGHRA and CDR2 YSYEKL. V was clipped by 4 bases and J by 1 base, with 17 bases between them. The CDR3 contains 16 residues. The CDR3 DNA reads as TGCGCCAGCAGCCCACTTCCGGGGGGCCGGTCCTACGAGCAGTACTTC. This codes for CASSPLPGGRSYEQYF.

CDR3 in DNA: TGCGCCAGCAGCTTCTTCAGGGTCCAAGGGGAGACCCAGTACTTC. Its translation: CASSFFRVQGETQYF. The chain carries TRBV5-1 and TRBJ2-5, with a possible D match to TRBD1 (5 bases). V lost 2 bases and J lost 5, with 16 bases in between. The CDR3 covers 15 residues. From germline, CDR1 is SGHRS and CDR2 YFSETQ. The full variable domain, in which reference TRBV5-1 and TRBJ2-5 provide the parts outside the CDR3, is KAGVTQTPRYLIKTRGQQVTLSCSPISGHRSVSWYQQTPGQGLQFLFEYFSETQRNKGNFPGRFSGRQFSNSRSEMNVSTLELGDSALYLCASSFFRVQGETQYFGPGTRLLVL.

This chain joins TRBV9 and TRBJ1-6; weak D call: TRBD1 (6 bases). The CDR3 runs 13 residues. Germline V lookup: CDR1 SGDLS, CDR2 YYNGEE. V was clipped by 7 bases and J by 7 bases, with 12 bases between them. This CDR3 reads CASALGQNSPLHF. The CDR3 region has the DNA TGTGCCAGCGCCTTGGGACAAAATTCACCCCTCCACTTT.

The V call is TRBV10-3, the J call TRBJ1-4; D is unclear. The germline V gene has CDR1 ENHRY and CDR2 SYGVKD. V was clipped by 4 bases and J by 3 bases, with 6 bases between them. CDR3 size: 13 residues. The CDR3 DNA sequence: TGTGCCATCAGTGTGCAGGCTAATGAAAAACTGTTTTTT. Residues: CAISVQANEKLFF.

The chain combines TRBV28 with TRBJ1-6; D is perhaps TRBD1 (5 bases). Trimming removed 10 bases from V and 7 bases from J, with 14 bases in between. The CDR3 loop spans 13 amino acids. The germline V gene encodes CDR1 MDHEN and CDR2 SYDVKM. The CDR3 coding sequence is TGTGCCAAGCCGACAGCCCAAAATTCACCCCTCCACTTT. It yields the protein CAKPTAQNSPLHF. Filled out from reference TRBV28 and TRBJ1-6, the complete variable domain reads DVKVTQSSRYLVKRTGEKVFLECVQDMDHENMFWYRQDPGLGLRLIYFSYDVKMKEKGDIPEGYSVSREKKERFSLILESASTNQTSMYLCAKPTAQNSPLHFGNGTRLTVT.

The chain combines TRBV7-2 with TRBJ1-2, with TRBD1 matching over 10 bases. V dropped 1 base and J dropped 5; count of bases not matched to a gene: 4. CDR1 is SGHTA, CDR2 FQGNSA, per germline. The CDR3 sequence is 15 residues long. The CDR3 sequence: CASSLGTGQGYGYTF. CDR3 sequence (DNA): TGTGCCAGCAGCTTAGGGACGGGACAGGGGTATGGCTACACCTTC.

J is TRBJ2-7 and V is TRBV2; D may be TRBD2 (5 bases). The CDR3 sequence is 12 residues long. Germline CDR1 reads SNHLY; CDR2 reads FYNNEI. V was cut by 6 bases and J by 6 bases, with 12 bases left in between. CDR3 loop: CASRRAGSEQYF. CDR3 nucleotide sequence: TGTGCCAGCAGAAGGGCTGGGAGCGAGCAGTACTTC.

Comments on this clone: Distinct nucleotide sequences in the sample also encode this CDR3. The chain employs TRBV7-2 and TRBJ1-3; the D gene is possibly TRBD1 (5 bases). V dropped 1 base and J dropped 3 bases, with 10 bases sitting between them. CDR3 length: 15 residues. Germline lookup yields CDR1 SGHTA and CDR2 FQGNSA. The CDR3 DNA sequence: TGTGCCAGCAGCTTAGGGTCGGGGGGTGGAAACACCATATATTTT. This codes for CASSLGSGGGNTIYF.

This rearrangement joins TRBV6-1 to TRBJ1-4, with D perhaps TRBD1 (6 bases). From germline, CDR1 is MNHNS and CDR2 SASEGT. The CDR3 is 15 residues long. The V gene lost 5 bases and the J gene lost 5 bases, with 15 bases spanning the gap. The CDR3 DNA reads as TGTGCCAGCAGTCAACGGACAGCGAAGAATGAAAAACTGTTTTTT. Amino acid sequence: CASSQRTAKNEKLFF.

The chain has TRBV5-1 and TRBJ1-2; D possibly corresponds to TRBD1 (5 bases). There are 16 residues in the CDR3. CDR1 SGHRS and CDR2 YFSETQ come from the germline V gene. V was cut by 5 bases and J by 1 base, with 18 bases left in between. The CDR3 nucleotides read TGCGCCAGCAGAGATGGCGGGACGGGCCGTAACTATGGCTACACCTTC. It yields the protein CASRDGGTGRNYGYTF.

The chain employs TRBV14 and TRBJ1-1; 7 nucleotides line up with TRBD1. V dropped 2 bases and J dropped 1; count of bases not matched to a gene: 4. This CDR3 comprises 15 residues. Germline V gene sequence: CDR1 SGHDN, CDR2 FVKESK. CDR3 sequence (DNA): TGTGCCAGCAGCCAAACCCCAGGGGGGAACACTGAAGCTTTCTTT. Amino acids: CASSQTPGGNTEAFF.

The chain recombines TRBV6-1 with TRBJ1-1, with 7 bases that match TRBD1. V lost 8 bases, J lost 1 base, and 10 bases stayed unmatched. Germline V gene sequence: CDR1 MNHNS, CDR2 SASEGT. This CDR3 has 15 amino acids. The CDR3 DNA reads as TGTGCCAGCGCCCGACAGGGCGCGGAGAACACTGAAGCTTTCTTT. Translation: CASARQGAENTEAFF.

This clone occurred once. The chain links TRBV5-1 to TRBJ2-1, with no clear D. The germline CDR1 and CDR2 sequences are SGHRS and YFSETQ. The CDR3 runs 14 residues. V lost 7 bases to trimming and J lost 8 bases, with 19 bases between them. The CDR3 loop is CASRYRESMDEQFF. DNA for the CDR3: TGCGCCAGCCGGTATCGAGAGTCCATGGATGAGCAGTTCTTC. Together with reference TRBV5-1 and TRBJ2-1, the CDR3 gives the full variable domain: KAGVTQTPRYLIKTRGQQVTLSCSPISGHRSVSWYQQTPGQGLQFLFEYFSETQRNKGNFPGRFSGRQFSNSRSEMNVSTLELGDSALYLCASRYRESMDEQFFGPGTRLTVL.

The chain recombines TRBV5-1 with TRBJ1-4; no definite D call. This CDR3 is 15 amino acids long. Germline lookup yields CDR1 SGHRS and CDR2 YFSETQ. Trimming took 7 bases from V and 3 from J, leaving 16 bases between them. This chain's CDR3 is CASDSLWAANEKLFF. CDR3 nucleotide sequence: TGCGCCAGCGACTCCTTATGGGCGGCTAATGAAAAACTGTTTTTT. The whole variable domain, filled in from reference TRBV5-1 and TRBJ1-4, reads KAGVTQTPRYLIKTRGQQVTLSCSPISGHRSVSWYQQTPGQGLQFLFEYFSETQRNKGNFPGRFSGRQFSNSRSEMNVSTLELGDSALYLCASDSLWAANEKLFFGSGTQLSVL.

The chain joins TRBV2 to TRBJ2-6; tentatively, D is TRBD1 or TRBD2 (5 bases each). Germline CDR1 SNHLY, CDR2 FYNNEI. Trimming took off 11 bases at V and 1 base at J, with 18 bases between the two ends. This CDR3 has 16 amino acids. CDR3 sequence (DNA): TGTGCCGGACGGGACGCCGATGGGTCTGGGGCCAACGTCCTGACTTTC. Translating it yields CAGRDADGSGANVLTF.

The chain is built from TRBV5-1 and TRBJ2-7, with 10 positions matching TRBD1. CDR3 length: 16 amino acids. V lost 4 bases to trimming and J lost 4 bases; unmatched junction nucleotides: 11. Germline CDR1 reads SGHRS; CDR2 reads YFSETQ. In nucleotides, the CDR3 is TGCGCCAGCAGCCCGACCCGGGGACAGGGGAGATACGAGCAGTACTTC. It is translated as CASSPTRGQGRYEQYF.

To note about this clone: Additional DNA sequences in this sample encode the identical CDR3. The chain uses TRBV19 and TRBJ1-6; the match to TRBD1 covers 7 bases. Germline assignment: CDR1 LNHDA and CDR2 SQIVND (reference sequence). This CDR3 has 14 amino acids. V shed 5 bases and J 7 bases; nucleotides not matched to a gene: 5. CDR3 region: CASSSGTVNSPLHF. The CDR3 DNA is TGTGCCAGTAGTTCGGGGACAGTCAATTCACCCCTCCACTTT.

V and J are TRBV2 and TRBJ1-2; D call uncertain. Germline V gives CDR1 SNHLY, CDR2 FYNNEI. Between the trimmed V and J ends, which lost 3 bases and 1 base, there was a span of 6 bases. The CDR3 length is 13 residues. The chain's CDR3 is CASSDVINYGYTF. The CDR3 region has the DNA TGTGCCAGCAGTGATGTCATTAACTATGGCTACACCTTC.

V gene TRBV4-1 combines with J gene TRBJ2-1, with unresolved D. Germline V gene lookup returns CDR1 MGHRA and CDR2 YSYEKL. The CDR3 consists of 21 residues. Trimming left V 0 bases short and J 3 bases short, with 27 bases between. The CDR3 here is CASSQEVLHGISGLNYNEQFF. Here the CDR3 DNA reads TGCGCCAGCAGCCAAGAGGTTTTGCACGGAATATCGGGCCTGAACTACAATGAGCAGTTCTTC.

Turning to this clone: The identical CDR3 is also encoded by other nucleotide sequences in the sample. The chain is built from TRBV5-1 and TRBJ1-1, with 8 bases matching TRBD1. V dropped 2 bases and J dropped 1; count of bases not matched to a gene: 4. The CDR3 totals 15 residues. Germline lookup yields CDR1 SGHRS and CDR2 YFSETQ. CDR3 coding DNA: TGCGCCAGCAGCTTAACCGGGACAGGGAACACTGAAGCTTTCTTT. Translating it yields CASSLTGTGNTEAFF.

The chain joins TRBV2 to TRBJ1-6, with D hard to call. The CDR3 is 13 amino acids. Germline CDR1 SNHLY, CDR2 FYNNEI. V was clipped by 8 bases and J by 7 bases, with 12 bases between them. CDR3 DNA: TGTGCCAGCTATCGGGAATCGAATTCACCCCTCCACTTT. Translated: CASYRESNSPLHF.

The J gene is TRBJ2-3, the V gene TRBV7-2; tentatively, D is TRBD2 (6 bases). V dropped 6 bases and J dropped 2 bases, with 15 bases sitting between them. The germline V gene encodes CDR1 SGHTA and CDR2 FQGNSA. CDR3 length: 15 amino acids. The CDR3 loop reads CASRLDLAHTDTQYF. CDR3 DNA: TGTGCCAGCAGGCTCGATCTAGCGCACACAGATACGCAGTATTTT.

This chain connects TRBV28 to TRBJ1-3; 9 bases agree with TRBD1. Germline V gives CDR1 MDHEN, CDR2 SYDVKM. The CDR3 is 17 residues long. With V trimmed by 3 bases and J by 4 bases, 10 bases remained unmatched. CDR3 nucleotides: TGTGCCAGCAGTTTCGCCGGGACAGGGAAAGGAGGAAACACCATATATTTT. Protein product: CASSFAGTGKGGNTIYF.

V usage is TRBV5-1 and J usage is TRBJ1-6; no reliable D call. Germline assignment: CDR1 SGHRS and CDR2 YFSETQ. This CDR3 is 14 amino acids long. Trimming stripped 0 bases from V and 9 bases from J, with 10 bases between. The CDR3 region has the DNA TGCGCCAGCAGCTTGGAACCGGTCAGTTCACCCCTCCACTTT. It translates to CASSLEPVSSPLHF.

The chain combines TRBV5-4 with TRBJ2-1, with 8 bases fitting TRBD2. This CDR3 spans 16 amino acids. In germline, CDR1 is SGHNT, CDR2 YYREEE (reference sequence). The ends lost 0 bases at V and 5 bases at J; junction bases unmatched: 7. CDR3 region: CASSLAPSGWDNEQFF. The CDR3 DNA follows: TGTGCCAGCAGCTTGGCCCCTAGCGGGTGGGACAATGAGCAGTTCTTC.

Note on this clone: This sample includes further DNA sequences coding for the same CDR3. The genes are TRBV18 and TRBJ2-3, with D perhaps assigned TRBD1 or TRBD2 (7 bases each). Germline CDR1 KGHSH, CDR2 LQKENI. The CDR3 contains 15 residues. The ends were cut back, 3 bases at V and 3 bases at J, with 13 bases in the middle. The CDR3 nucleotides read TGTGCCAGCTCACCTCGCCAGGGGGGGACAGATACGCAGTATTTT. This sequence encodes CASSPRQGGTDTQYF.

V gene TRBV27 combines with J gene TRBJ2-3; 9 nucleotides match TRBD2. This CDR3 is 16 amino acids long. Germline V gene data show CDR1 as MNHEY and CDR2 as SMNVEV (reference sequence). The V segment lost 5 bases and the J segment 1 base; nucleotides outside the gene matches: 7. The CDR3 sequence is CASSPNPSGGTDTQYF. The CDR3 nucleotides are TGTGCCAGCAGTCCAAATCCTAGCGGGGGCACAGATACGCAGTATTTT.